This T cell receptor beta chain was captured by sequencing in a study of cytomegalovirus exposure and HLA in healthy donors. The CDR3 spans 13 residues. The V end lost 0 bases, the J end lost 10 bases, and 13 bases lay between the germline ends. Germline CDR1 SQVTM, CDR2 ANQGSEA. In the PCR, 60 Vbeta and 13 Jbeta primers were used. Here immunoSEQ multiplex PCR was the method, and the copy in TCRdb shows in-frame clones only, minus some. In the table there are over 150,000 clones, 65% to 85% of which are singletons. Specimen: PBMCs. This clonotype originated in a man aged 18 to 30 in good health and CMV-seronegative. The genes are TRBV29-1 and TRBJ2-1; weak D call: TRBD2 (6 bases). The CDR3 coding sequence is TGCAGCGTTGAAGATTCGCGGGGTACGGAGCAGTTCTTC. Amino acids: CSVEDSRGTEQFF.